The 27 T cell receptor beta chains presented below share a single source sample, sequenced in a study of CD8+CD57+ T cells in acquired aplastic anemia. TCR beta VDJ combinations and CDR3 sequences were profiled from genomic DNA. TCRdb recomputed calls from the reads with MiXCR, one row per CDR3 protein. This sample yields some 220,000 distinct CDR3 sequences, of which 34% are seen a single time; 1% to 1.3% belongs to the top ten. Sequenced sample: sorted CD4+, CD8+, or CD8+CD57+ T cells (not recorded which) from PBMCs. Every receptor here comes from a human donor in good health, serving as a control.

This clonotype was observed at least ten times. V usage is TRBV15 and J usage is TRBJ1-2; D remains unclear. The germline CDR1 and CDR2 sequences are LNHNV and YYDKDF (reference sequence). V was pared by 2 bases and J by 7 bases, with 8 bases between. The CDR3 length is 12 residues. CDR3 nucleotide sequence: TGTGCCACCAGCAGAACGAATGGTGGCTACACCTTC. Its protein product is CATSRTNGGYTF.

This clonotype came up many times. The chain recombines TRBV6-1 with TRBJ1-2, with D tentatively TRBD1 (6 bases). The CDR3 runs to 12 residues. The germline V gene encodes CDR1 MNHNS and CDR2 SASEGT. V gave up 7 bases and J gave up 5 bases, with 11 bases separating them. The CDR3 DNA reads TGTGCCAGCAAGGACAGTCTGTATGGCTACACCTTC. Translating it yields CASKDSLYGYTF.

The chain joins TRBV20-1 to TRBJ2-1; 8 bases are a match to TRBD2. This CDR3 has 15 residues. The V and J ends lost 5 bases and 6 bases, in that order; junction bases with no gene match: 12. The germline gives CDR1 DFQATT, CDR2 SNEGSKA (reference sequence). The CDR3 loop is CSACPSGGHVNEQFF. For the CDR3, the DNA is TGCAGTGCTTGCCCATCGGGGGGGCATGTCAATGAGCAGTTCTTC.

The rearrangement uses TRBV19 and TRBJ1-4; no reliable D call. The germline CDR1 and CDR2 sequences are LNHDA and SQIVND (reference sequence). V was cut by 3 bases and J by 9 bases, with 17 bases left in between. This CDR3 contains 15 residues. The CDR3 here is CASSMEGTWEKKLFF. DNA for the CDR3: TGTGCCAGTAGTATGGAGGGAACCTGGGAAAAAAAACTGTTTTTT.

This clonotype was counted only a few times. Since a much larger clone is just one base distant, this may be a read error. The gene calls are TRBV20-1 and TRBJ1-2; 10 bases line up with TRBD1. This CDR3 comprises 13 residues. Trimming at V came to 5 bases and at J to 7 bases, leaving 7 bases not matched to a gene. Per the germline V gene, CDR1 is DFQATT and CDR2 is SNEGSKA (reference sequence). CDR3 sequence reads: CSAGDRGACGYTF. The CDR3 coding sequence is TGCAGTGCTGGGGACAGGGGTGCCTGTGGCTACACCTTC.

With regard to this clonotype: Given a much more abundant clone one base away, this may be a read error. The V call is TRBV15, the J call TRBJ1-6; D perhaps matches TRBD1 (5 bases). Per the germline V gene, CDR1 is LNHNV and CDR2 is YYDKDF (reference sequence). V was trimmed by 5 bases and J by 8 bases, leaving 13 bases between them. This CDR3 has 14 residues. CDR3 region: CATSPRGGDSPLHF. The CDR3 DNA reads as TGTGCCACCAGCCCAAGAGGAGGGGATTCACCCCTCCACTTT.

A remark on this clonotype: One base away lies a much larger clone, so this may be a sequencing read error. This chain connects TRBV19 to TRBJ2-1, with D uncertain. The CDR3 is made up of 14 amino acids. V dropped 7 bases and J dropped 0 bases, with 10 bases sitting between them. CDR1 LNHDA and CDR2 SQIVND come from the germline V gene (reference sequence). The DNA for the CDR3 is TGTGCCAGTATGGTAGAGCACTCCTACAATGAGCAGTTCTTC. Translation: CASMVEHSYNEQFF.

The sample holds many counts of this clonotype. The rearrangement uses TRBV7-2 and TRBJ1-2; tentative D call: TRBD1 (5 bases). CDR1 and CDR2 (germline): SGHTA, FQGNSA. The V and J ends lost 5 bases and 4 bases respectively, with 11 bases between them. CDR3 length equals 13 residues. CDR3 DNA: TGTGCCAGCAGCCCCGACAGCCTCTATGGCTACACCTTC. It is translated as CASSPDSLYGYTF.

The chain recombines TRBV20-1 with TRBJ2-7; a weak D match, TRBD2 (6 bases). The CDR3 totals 14 residues. Germline values: CDR1 DFQATT, CDR2 SNEGSKA (reference sequence). Trimming shortened V by 2 bases and J by 2 bases, and 13 bases separated the two germline ends. DNA of the CDR3: TGCAGTGCTAGAAGGCGACTAGGGGCCTACGAGCAGTACTTC. Its translation: CSARRRLGAYEQYF.

This clonotype was seen at least ten times. The chain carries TRBV20-1 and TRBJ2-5; no firm D call. Germline V gene lookup returns CDR1 DFQATT and CDR2 SNEGSKA (reference sequence). The V and J ends lost 0 bases and 0 bases respectively, with 11 bases between them. This CDR3 comprises 15 residues. CDR3 residues: CSARDGGVYQETQYF. CDR3 DNA: TGCAGTGCTAGAGATGGCGGCGTGTACCAAGAGACCCAGTACTTC.

The chain uses TRBV20-1 and TRBJ2-1; 12 bases map to TRBD2. There are 16 residues in the CDR3. V shed 6 bases, J shed 5 bases, and the junction held 11 bases outside the gene matches. The germline CDR1 and CDR2 sequences are DFQATT and SNEGSKA (reference sequence). The CDR3 here is CSASSLRLAGDNEQFF. In DNA form, the CDR3 reads TGCAGTGCCAGCAGCCTCCGACTAGCGGGGGACAATGAGCAGTTCTTC.

The chain links TRBV20-1 to TRBJ2-3, with D perhaps TRBD1 or TRBD2 (5 bases each). Trimming stripped 3 bases from V and 1 base from J, with 17 bases between. The length of the CDR3 is 16 residues. Germline V gene data show CDR1 as DFQATT and CDR2 as SNEGSKA (reference sequence). As DNA, the CDR3 is TGCAGTGCTAGTCCCCGGTCTGAGGGGCGCACAGATACGCAGTATTTT. Amino acids: CSASPRSEGRTDTQYF.

Ten or more counts support this clonotype. The chain uses TRBV19 and TRBJ2-6; D uncertain. V was pared by 3 bases and J by 0 bases, with 9 bases between. Germline V gene data show CDR1 as LNHDA and CDR2 as SQIVND (reference sequence). CDR3 length: 16 amino acids. The CDR3 protein is CASSIVSSSGANVLTF. The CDR3 region has the DNA TGTGCCAGTAGTATCGTGTCGAGCTCTGGGGCCAACGTCCTGACTTTC.

The V and J genes are TRBV2 and TRBJ1-1; D gene unclear. Germline assignment: CDR1 SNHLY and CDR2 FYNNEI. Trimming shortened V by 10 bases and J by 11 bases, and 17 bases separated the two germline ends. This CDR3 has 11 amino acids. The CDR3 DNA follows: TGTGCCAATCGACGGAGGCTGGGCGCTTTCTTT. Its translation: CANRRRLGAFF.

This clonotype was picked up many times. The V gene is TRBV12-3 or TRBV12-4, the J gene TRBJ2-7; 8 positions agree with TRBD1. The CDR3 is made up of 14 amino acids. Trimming took 5 bases from V and 6 from J; bases not matched to a gene: 9. CDR3 region: CASSPGQGYGEQYF. The CDR3 DNA reads as TGTGCCAGCAGTCCCGGACAGGGCTACGGCGAGCAGTACTTC.

This clonotype was seen at least ten times. V is TRBV15 and J is TRBJ2-5; D gene unclear. The CDR3 spans 14 residues. The V and J ends lost 0 bases and 5 bases respectively, with 10 bases between them. The germline V gene has CDR1 LNHNV and CDR2 YYDKDF (reference sequence). The CDR3 sequence is CATSRDLTLETQYF. The CDR3 nucleotides read TGTGCCACCAGCAGAGATTTAACGCTCGAGACCCAGTACTTC.

This clonotype was found a few times. The rearrangement uses TRBV14 and TRBJ1-1, with 8 bases lining up with TRBD1. The CDR3 length is 15 residues. J was trimmed by 1 base and V by 0 bases; bases with no gene match: 1. Germline assignment: CDR1 SGHDN and CDR2 FVKESK. In DNA form, the CDR3 reads TGTGCCAGCAGCCAAGACAGGGGGCGGAACACTGAAGCTTTCTTT. Its translation is CASSQDRGRNTEAFF.

The rearrangement uses TRBV24-1 and TRBJ2-1; 7 positions match TRBD2. The end of the DNA is better explained by TRBJ2-7, so the J call may be wrong. Germline V CDR1 and CDR2: KGHDR, SFDVKD. This CDR3 contains 14 residues. The CDR3 spells CATSDSLSGFEQYF. The CDR3 DNA reads TGTGCCACCAGTGATTCCCTTAGCGGGTTTGAGCAGTACTTC.

Turning to this clonotype: A much larger clone differs from this one at a single base, so this may be a read error. In DNA form, the CDR3 reads TGTGCCAGCGCAACAGGGGCTGCCTACGAGCAGTACTTC. Protein: CASATGAAYEQYF. The chain carries TRBV10-3 and TRBJ2-7, with TRBD1 matching 7 bases. CDR1 is ENHRY, CDR2 SYGVKD, per germline. Germline trimming cut 10 bases from V and 2 bases from J; bases unmatched to any gene: 8. The CDR3 runs 13 residues.

In its sample, this clonotype was seen many times. The J gene is TRBJ2-2, the V gene TRBV19, with a possible D match to TRBD1 (5 bases). Germline V gene sequence: CDR1 LNHDA, CDR2 SQIVND (reference sequence). Trimming removed 4 bases at V and 4 bases at J, with 7 bases between. CDR3 length: 13 amino acids. The CDR3 nucleotides read TGTGCCAGTAGTACAGGGCCCACCGGGGAGCTGTTTTTT. Its translation is CASSTGPTGELFF.

This clonotype has ten or more counts. The V and J genes are TRBV6-1 and TRBJ1-2; the D gene is possibly TRBD1 (6 bases). Germline CDR1 MNHNS, CDR2 SASEGT. The germline V and J ends were trimmed by 5 bases and 3 bases, with 10 bases remaining between them. This CDR3 region has 13 residues. The CDR3 DNA follows: TGTGCCAGCAGTACAGGGATTGACTATGGCTACACCTTC. This codes for CASSTGIDYGYTF.

This clonotype occurred many times. V gene TRBV9 combines with J gene TRBJ2-1, with 8 positions matching TRBD2. The CDR3 extends over 15 amino acids. Losses at the gene ends were 5 bases for V and 4 bases for J; bases not matched to a gene: 8. Germline V gene sequence: CDR1 SGDLS, CDR2 YYNGEE. CDR3 amino acids: CASSTTSGRYNEQFF. As DNA, the CDR3 is TGTGCCAGCAGTACTACTAGCGGCCGATACAATGAGCAGTTCTTC.

This clonotype was seen repeatedly, ten times or more. This rearrangement joins TRBV2 to TRBJ1-2; 7 bases align to TRBD1. The CDR3 is made up of 14 amino acids. Looked up from germline, CDR1 is SNHLY and CDR2 is FYNNEI. J lost 8 bases, V lost 7 bases, and 13 bases had no gene match. CDR3 bases: TGTGCCAGCAAGTTCGAACAGGGGTCGGAAGGCTACACCTTC. Encoded protein: CASKFEQGSEGYTF.

Regarding this clonotype: One end of the junction does not line up with germline, which may come from a read error. The rearrangement links TRBV15 to TRBJ2-1; no firm D call. Germline V CDR1 and CDR2: LNHNV, YYDKDF (reference sequence). This CDR3 region has 17 residues. The CDR3 region has the DNA TGTGCCACCAGCCCCCGGGTGGGCAGGTACTCCTACAATGAGCAGTCCTTC. Protein product: CATSPRVGRYSYNEQSF.

This chain links TRBV10-2 with TRBJ2-7; 7 bases are shared with TRBD1. The germline V gene encodes CDR1 WSHSY and CDR2 SAAADI. Trimming at V came to 2 bases and at J to 3 bases, leaving 4 bases not matched to a gene. CDR3 length equals 14 residues. The CDR3, as DNA: TGCGCCAGCAGTGAGAGCCAGGGGGTCTACGAGCAGTACTTC. This translates into CASSESQGVYEQYF.

This clonotype was seen more than once but under ten times. The chain links TRBV7-9 to TRBJ1-2, with D uncertain. Germline V gene lookup returns CDR1 SEHNR and CDR2 FQNEAQ (reference sequence). Trimming removed 5 bases at V and 2 bases at J, with 15 bases between. There are 15 residues in the CDR3. CDR3 DNA sequence: TGTGCCAGCAGCGGATACCAGACACAAAACTATGGCTACACCTTC. As protein: CASSGYQTQNYGYTF.

This clonotype was observed a few times. The J gene is TRBJ2-3, the V gene TRBV30, with 10 bases that match TRBD2. Germline-derived CDR1 and CDR2 are GTSNPN and SVGIG (reference sequence). V was pared by 1 base and J by 2 bases, with 9 bases of the junction left unmatched. This CDR3 comprises 17 residues. CDR3: CAWSAASGSRDTDTQYF. DNA for the CDR3: TGTGCCTGGAGTGCGGCTAGCGGGAGTCGGGACACAGATACGCAGTATTTT.